The subject of this entry is one T cell receptor beta chain. Its antigen is undetermined. This sample was included in a study of T cells in localized non-small cell lung cancer. The CDR3 contains 14 residues. Trimming took 3 bases from V and 3 from J, leaving 11 bases between them. Germline CDR1 is LNHDA and CDR2 is SQIVND (reference sequence). Whole-study results and caveats: It was uninvolved adjacent lung that showed the highest T cell clonality, exceeding tumor. Researchers found a median approximately 60 of the top 100 tumor clones in adjacent lung. Higher blood T cell density went with longer overall survival.

TCRdb keeps only in-frame clones here, not all; method: immunoSEQ multiplex PCR. The table lists 2,600 or so clones, just under 45% of them singletons. The material was lung tumor tissue, obtained before any cancer treatment. The clonotype comes from a woman aged 40-75 years with stage II squamous cell lung carcinoma. V usage is TRBV19 and J usage is TRBJ2-5; no clear D gene. Here the CDR3 DNA reads TGTGCCAGTAGTATGGCGGCTGCCGAAGAGACCCAGTACTTC. Translation: CASSMAAAEETQYF.